The present T cell receptor beta chain was sequenced within a study of cytomegalovirus exposure and HLA in healthy donors. Comments on this clone: Its antigen is still unknown.

CDR3 length: 12 amino acids. V gave up 4 bases and J gave up 9 bases, with 11 bases separating them. In germline, CDR1 is SGHTA, CDR2 FQGNSA. Overall study results and limits: Accurate prediction of most subjects' HLA-A and HLA-B alleles from TCR beta sequences was reported. There were around 160 TCR beta chains listed as cytomegalovirus-associated. It was in a later analysis that TCR association rates were seen to vary by HLA locus, highest for DRB1 and lowest for HLA-C.

The PCR made use of 60 Vbeta and 13 Jbeta primers. Sequenced by immunoSEQ multiplex PCR; TCRdb stores in-frame clones only, minus some. The sample gives over 35,000 clones, about 60% of which show up once; roughly 9.4% is in the top ten. The chain combines TRBV7-2 with TRBJ2-3; D remains ambiguous. The sample consisted of PBMCs. The clonotype was recovered from a human donor in good health. The CDR3 spells CASSSRLQTQYF. The DNA for the CDR3 is TGTGCCAGCAGCTCGCGACTCCAGACGCAGTATTTT.